The rows below give T cell receptor beta chains drawn from one sample of a study of cytomegalovirus exposure and HLA in healthy donors. The table came from immunoSEQ multiplex PCR; TCRdb's copy has only in-frame clones and leaves some out. The table records 150,000 to 200,000 clones, over 75% of them present only once. Input material: PBMCs. The receptors derive from a female donor in good health and CMV-seronegative. The CDR3 runs from the conserved cysteine through the conserved F or W. D genes are given only for firm matches. For some rows the clone size is stated as once, few or many, or as a class when expanded; others skip it.

d_call j_call v_call clone_size cdr3_nt cdr3_aa
. TRBJ1-2 TRBV6-1 . TGTGCCAGCAGACGGACAGAGGTAAATGGCTACACCTTC CASRRTEVNGYTF
. TRBJ2-3 TRBV11-2 once TGTGCCAGCAGCTTATTTCTAGTCCCAGATACGCAGTATTTT CASSLFLVPDTQYF
. TRBJ2-7 TRBV28 . TGTGCCAGCAGTACTGAGTACGAGCAGTACTTC CASSTEYEQYF
TRBD1 TRBJ1-1 TRBV18 . TGTGCCAGCTCACCAACAGGGGGCGAAACTGAAGCTTTCTTT CASSPTGGETEAFF
. TRBJ2-7 TRBV7-9 . TGTGCCAGCAGCACCCCCTCCCCTCGACAGGCACGCTCCTACGAGCAGTACTTC CASSTPSPRQARSYEQYF
TRBD2 TRBJ2-3 TRBV6-1 . TGTGCCAGCAGTGCCCAACTAGCGGGAGGCACAGATACGCAGTATTTT CASSAQLAGGTDTQYF
TRBD2 TRBJ2-7 TRBV5-1 . TGCGCCAGCAGCCTATTGGGGGGGGCCTACGAGCAGTACTTC CASSLLGGAYEQYF
TRBD1 TRBJ2-7 TRBV7-6 . TGTGCCAGCAGCTTATCCCCCGGGACAGGGACCTACGAGCAGTACTTC CASSLSPGTGTYEQYF
TRBD1 TRBJ2-7 TRBV28 . TGTGCCAGCAGTACACACGGGACAGGGAGTTACGAGCAGTACTTC CASSTHGTGSYEQYF
. TRBJ1-5 TRBV6-6 few TGTGCCAGCAGCCCAAGCCAGGGTAGCAATCAGCCCCAGCATTTT CASSPSQGSNQPQHF
TRBD2 TRBJ2-6 TRBV10-1 few TGCGCCAGCGGGTCCGGGACTAGCGGGGGCTCCAACGTCCTGACTTTC CASGSGTSGGSNVLTF
TRBD2 TRBJ2-5 TRBV27 . TGTGCCAGCAGTTTATTACGGCCTAGCGGGAGGACGTACCAAGAGACCCAGTACTTC CASSLLRPSGRTYQETQYF
TRBD1 TRBJ1-5 TRBV28 . TGTGCCAGCAGAACTACGGGACAGGGCTTGGGGCCCCAGCATTTT CASRTTGQGLGPQHF
. TRBJ2-3 TRBV18 once TGTGCCAGCTCTCCTAGCACAGATACGCAGTATTTT CASSPSTDTQYF
TRBD1 TRBJ2-7 TRBV7-9 . TGTGCCAGCAGCCCCAGGGACAGTTCCTACGAGCAGTACTTC CASSPRDSSYEQYF
TRBD2 TRBJ2-2 TRBV5-4 . TGTGCCAGCAGCTCCGGACTAGCGGGAGGGATGAACACCGGGGAGCTGTTTTTT CASSSGLAGGMNTGELFF
. TRBJ1-6 TRBV27 . TGTGCCAGCAGCTCTCCAGGGAAGCAATCACCCCTCCACTTT CASSSPGKQSPLHF
. TRBJ1-4 TRBV4-3 . TGCGCCAGCAGCCTCGGGGGTGTTGCGGAAAAACTGTTTTTT CASSLGGVAEKLFF
TRBD2 TRBJ2-2 TRBV5-1 once TGCGCCAGCAGCCCAGGGACTAGCGGGTCCGGGGAGCTGTTTTTT CASSPGTSGSGELFF
. TRBJ2-7 TRBV19 . TGTGCCAGTAGTCTCGGACGGACTGGATACCAAGGGCAGTACTTC CASSLGRTGYQGQYF
. TRBJ2-5 TRBV29-1 once TGCAGCGTTGACCGGGGAGGTCAAGAGACCCAGTACTTC CSVDRGGQETQYF
TRBD2 TRBJ2-7 TRBV5-4 . TGTGCCAGCAGCCCGGGAGGGACTGCCTCCTACGAGCAGTACTTC CASSPGGTASYEQYF
TRBD2 TRBJ2-5 TRBV28 . TGTGCCAGCAGCCCCGGGACAGGGACTAGCGGGAGGCAAGAGACCCAGTACTTC CASSPGTGTSGRQETQYF
TRBD1 TRBJ1-1 TRBV27 . TGTGCCAGCAGTTCAACAGGGGGAATGAACACTGAAGCTTTCTTT CASSSTGGMNTEAFF
. TRBJ1-5 TRBV7-4 . TGTGCCAGCAGCAGCAATGGAGGGGGCAATCAGCCCCAGCATTTT CASSSNGGGNQPQHF
. TRBJ2-5 TRBV7-9 . TGTGCCAGCAGCTTCTCCGGACAGCAACAAGAGACCCAGTACTTC CASSFSGQQQETQYF
TRBD1 TRBJ1-2 TRBV11-2 . TGTGCCAGCAGCCGCGACAGGGGGAACGGCTACACCTTC CASSRDRGNGYTF
TRBD1 TRBJ1-6 TRBV27 . TGTGCCAGCAGTTTCGGACTCACAGGGGGCAGCCATAATTCACCCCTCCACTTT CASSFGLTGGSHNSPLHF
. TRBJ1-4 TRBV5-1 . TGCGCCAGCAGTCCAGGGCCTAGTGAAAAACTGTTTTTT CASSPGPSEKLFF
TRBD2 TRBJ2-3 TRBV9 . TGTGCCAGCAGCGTAGCTCCCCTTAGCGGGACGAGCACAGATACGCAGTATTTT CASSVAPLSGTSTDTQYF
TRBD1 TRBJ1-2 TRBV2 . TGTGCCAGCAGTGATTGGACAGGGTATGGTACCTTC CASSDWTGYGTF
. TRBJ2-1 TRBV7-3 . TGTGCCAGCAGCCGATTCAGCGGAAATGAGCAGTTCTTC CASSRFSGNEQFF
TRBD1 TRBJ1-1 TRBV6-6 . TGTGCCAGCAGTGACGGACAGGGTGGTGAAGCTTTCTTT CASSDGQGGEAFF
TRBD2 TRBJ2-7 TRBV28 . TGTGCCACCTCGGGGGCTAGCGGGGGGCAAACCTACGAGCAGTACTTC CATSGASGGQTYEQYF
TRBD1 TRBJ2-7 TRBV9 . TGTGCCAGCAGCGCACCTCGGGACAGGGGGGTCTCCTACGAGCAGTACTTC CASSAPRDRGVSYEQYF
TRBD1 TRBJ2-3 TRBV7-8 . TGTGCCAGCAGCTTTCGGGACAGTAGCAGAGATACGCAGTATTTT CASSFRDSSRDTQYF
TRBD1 TRBJ1-1 TRBV19 . TGTGCCAGTAGTATCCCGGGACAGGGGATTATGAACACTGAAGCTTTCTTT CASSIPGQGIMNTEAFF
TRBD1 TRBJ2-2 TRBV5-1 . TGCGCCAGCGGCAGGGACAGCCCGAACACCGGGGAGCTGTTTTTT CASGRDSPNTGELFF
TRBD2 TRBJ2-7 TRBV5-4 . TGTGCCAGCAGCTTGCCGCGGACTAGCGGGGGGAGGGCCTACGAGCAGTACTTC CASSLPRTSGGRAYEQYF
. TRBJ2-3 TRBV19 . TGTGCCAGTAGTAAAGAAGGGGACACCCTCTTAACGGATACGCAGTATTTT CASSKEGDTLLTDTQYF
TRBD1 TRBJ2-7 TRBV4-1 . TGCGCCAGCAGCTTACCGGGACAGGGGGACTACGAGCAGTACTTC CASSLPGQGDYEQYF
. TRBJ1-6 TRBV11-2 . TGTGCCAGCAGCGCTACAGGCGCCAGCTCCTATAATTCACCCCTCCACTTT CASSATGASSYNSPLHF
. TRBJ1-1 TRBV19 . TGTGCCAGTAGTATAGATGAGGGATTGAGCACTGAAGCTTTCTTT CASSIDEGLSTEAFF